A few counts support the clone carrying this TCR beta chain. Its antigen is currently unknown. Every TCR cDNA molecule bore a unique molecular identifier. In TCRdb, the 5' RACE reads were re-called with MiXCR into one record per CDR3 protein. The table lists about 29,000 distinct CDR3 sequences, around 8% of them singletons. The data belong to a study of spatial heterogeneity in lung cancer. Study findings and constraints: At tumor resection, ubiquitous expanded TCRs were detected in blood more often than later.

The time point is: sample taken at primary tumor resection. Whole RNA, isolated from tumor, nontumor lung or frozen PBMC, was sequenced without prior sorting. The approximately 70 donors had untreated early-stage non-small cell lung cancer. The specimen comprised PBMCs, sampled at surgery. The TCR originated in a female donor with early-stage non-small cell lung cancer.

Here the CDR3 reads CASASRREQFF. The CDR3 coding sequence is TGTGCCAGCGCTTCCCGGCGTGAGCAGTTCTTC. This chain uses TRBV13 with TRBJ2-1, with D uncertain. The CDR3 loop spans 11 amino acids. Trimming removed 8 bases from V and 9 bases from J, with 11 bases in between. The germline gives CDR1 PRHDT, CDR2 FYEKMQ (reference sequence).